This T cell receptor (beta chain) comes out of a study of human T cells and chemical hapten exposure. The table lists this clonotype with many counts. TCRdb re-called the RACE reads with MiXCR, one entry per CDR3 protein. The table shows 65,000 to 80,000 distinct CDR3 sequences, with under 13% occurring only once. The CDR3 sequence is 14 residues long. With 6 bases removed from V and 9 bases from J, the gap between germline ends came to 20 bases. Germline V lookup: CDR1 MDHEN, CDR2 SYDVKM. Noted time point: patch test 1, 2 weeks after DPC sensitization. Treatment described: therapeutic diphenylcyclopropenone sensitization with weekly scalp DPC.

Sequencing was performed on whole blood, taken in connection with sensitization to the hapten diphenylcyclopropenone (DPC). The sequence derives from a woman in her forties or fifties with alopecia areata. Some clones in this sample may be carry-over from other donors' samples. V is TRBV28 and J is TRBJ1-1; possible D gene TRBD1, 5 bases. The CDR3 coding sequence is TGTGCCAGCAGCACCGGGGGTCCTGGGGGTAAAGCTTTCTTT. It specifies CASSTGGPGGKAFF.